Listed below are T cell receptor beta chains from one sample, sequenced in a study of post-analysis software for immune sequencing data. TCRdb re-analysed the PCR reads in MiXCR, keeping a single row per CDR3 protein. Here the sample spans roughly 150,000 distinct CDR3 sequences, about 36% being singletons. The input for sequencing was blood, taken after autologous hematopoietic stem cell transplantation. Receptor source: a girl under 18 with multiple sclerosis. The CDR3 runs from the conserved cysteine through the conserved F or W. A D gene is named only where the DNA matches it firmly. A clone size is listed for some rows: how often the clone was seen (once, few, many), or a class if it is expanded.

>TRBV3-1|.|.|TRBJ1-2
CASSPDSYGYTF
TGTGCCAGCAGCCCAGACAGCTATGGCTACACCTTC
>TRBV6-1|.|.|TRBJ1-6
CTSGRSSYNSPLHF
TGTACCAGCGGCAGGAGCTCCTATAATTCACCCCTCCACTTT
>TRBV20-1|.|few|TRBJ2-3
CSARKADTDTQYF
TGCAGTGCTAGAAAAGCGGACACAGATACGCAGTATTTT
>TRBV13|.|.|TRBJ2-7
CASSARGNSYEQYF
TGTGCCAGCAGCGCCCGAGGAAACTCCTACGAGCAGTACTTC
>TRBV7-3|.|many|TRBJ2-1
CASSLTIVGEQFF
TGTGCCAGCAGCTTAACAATAGTGGGAGAGCAGTTCTTC
>TRBV12-3/TRBV12-4|TRBD2|.|TRBJ2-3
CASSTGLGGRTDTQYF
TGTGCCAGCAGTACGGGACTAGGGGGTCGAACAGATACGCAGTATTTT
>TRBV10-3|.|once|TRBJ1-1
CAISEGRWERRTEAFF
TGTGCCATCAGTGAGGGGCGGTGGGAGCGTAGGACTGAAGCTTTCTTT
>TRBV20-1|.|many|TRBJ2-7
CSATIQGYDSGEQYF
TGCAGTGCTACCATACAGGGCTACGATTCCGGCGAGCAGTACTTC
>TRBV6-5|TRBD2|few|TRBJ2-5
CASSSRPSGQETQYF
TGTGCCAGCAGTTCACGGCCTAGCGGCCAAGAGACCCAGTACTTC
>TRBV9|.|.|TRBJ2-3
CASSGQGTQYF
TGTGCCAGCAGCGGACAAGGTACGCAGTATTTT
>TRBV6-2/TRBV6-3|TRBD1|.|TRBJ1-6
CASSWGQGGSPLHF
TGTGCCAGCAGTTGGGGACAGGGAGGATCACCCCTCCACTTT
>TRBV18|.|.|TRBJ2-1
CASSPSGPRYNEQFF
TGTGCCAGCTCACCCTCGGGACCTCGATACAATGAGCAGTTCTTC
>TRBV6-6|TRBD2|.|TRBJ2-3
CASSSRGRAGTQYF
TGTGCCAGCAGTTCTCGCGGGAGGGCCGGTACGCAGTATTTT
>TRBV5-1|.|.|TRBJ2-3
CASSLAYRVPDTQYF
TGCGCCAGCAGCTTGGCCTACAGGGTTCCAGATACGCAGTATTTT
>TRBV29-1|.|many|TRBJ2-1
CSVRGLSYNEQFF
TGCAGCGTAAGGGGACTCTCCTACAATGAGCAGTTCTTC
>TRBV7-8|TRBD2|.|TRBJ2-3
CASSHRLAGGRTTDTQYF
TGTGCCAGCAGCCACCGACTAGCGGGAGGTCGCACGACAGATACGCAGTATTTT
>TRBV7-9|TRBD2|few|TRBJ2-7
CASSPRLAGVVQYF
TGTGCCAGCAGCCCACGACTAGCGGGAGTGGTGCAGTACTTC
>TRBV12-3/TRBV12-4|.|many|TRBJ1-1
CASSFSPGTEAFF
TGTGCCAGCAGTTTTTCCCCCGGCACTGAAGCTTTCTTT
>TRBV12-3/TRBV12-4|TRBD2|many|TRBJ2-7
CASSLAGVRLAGSYEQYF
TGTGCCAGCAGTTTAGCAGGCGTAAGACTAGCGGGATCCTACGAGCAGTACTTC
>TRBV20-1|.|.|TRBJ2-7
CSALVGYEQYF
TGCAGTGCGTTAGTGGGATACGAGCAGTACTTC
>TRBV30|TRBD2|.|TRBJ2-7
CAWSWSSGRHEQYF
TGTGCCTGGAGTTGGTCTAGCGGGAGGCACGAGCAGTACTTC
>TRBV5-1|.|.|TRBJ2-1
CASSLPGGAEQFF
TGCGCCAGCAGCCTACCTGGGGGGGCTGAGCAGTTCTTC
>TRBV5-4|.|once|TRBJ2-7
CASSREVGDHEQYF
TGTGCCAGCAGCCGTGAGGTGGGCGACCACGAGCAGTACTTC
>TRBV12-3/TRBV12-4|TRBD1|few|TRBJ1-2
CASRTGTAYGYTF
TGTGCCAGCAGAACCGGGACAGCCTATGGCTACACCTTC
>TRBV5-1|TRBD2|.|TRBJ2-6
CASSFRGLAGAGANVLTF
TGCGCCAGCAGCTTTAGAGGACTAGCGGGAGCAGGGGCCAACGTCCTGACTTTC
>TRBV3-1|TRBD1|few|TRBJ2-4
CASSQNRGPKNIQYF
TGTGCCAGCAGCCAAAACAGGGGCCCCAAAAACATTCAGTACTTC
>TRBV27|.|few|TRBJ2-3
CASSYTGTTSTDTQYF
TGTGCCAGCAGTTACACCGGGACAACTAGCACAGATACGCAGTATTTT
>TRBV7-3|.|many|TRBJ2-3
CASSLVGQGTQYF
TGTGCCAGCAGCTTAGTTGGGCAAGGTACGCAGTATTTT
>TRBV7-2|.|.|TRBJ2-7
CASSTRGGVPYEQYF
TGTGCCAGCAGCACGCGAGGGGGAGTCCCTTACGAGCAGTACTTC
>TRBV7-9|TRBD1|.|TRBJ1-2
CASSSTGTEVGRGYTF
TGTGCCAGCAGCTCCACCGGGACAGAGGTTGGTCGTGGCTACACCTTC
>TRBV12-3/TRBV12-4|TRBD1|few|TRBJ2-2
CASSLQGAYTGELFF
TGTGCCAGCAGTTTACAGGGGGCGTACACCGGGGAGCTGTTTTTT
>TRBV15|.|few|TRBJ2-5
CATSPTGRYQETQYF
TGTGCCACCAGCCCAACTGGACGTTACCAAGAGACCCAGTACTTC
>TRBV20-1|TRBD2|.|TRBJ2-7
CSARAGFPVAGDSYEQYF
TGCAGTGCTCGGGCGGGCTTTCCCGTAGCGGGTGATTCCTACGAGCAGTACTTC
>TRBV27|TRBD2|.|TRBJ2-1
CASSLIWGGLAGDAMSSYNEQFF
TGTGCCAGCAGTTTGATCTGGGGCGGACTAGCGGGAGATGCCATGAGCTCCTACAATGAGCAGTTCTTC
>TRBV4-1|TRBD2|.|TRBJ2-7
CASSPGTIYYEQYF
TGCGCCAGCAGTCCCGGGACTATTTACTACGAGCAGTACTTC
>TRBV7-9|.|.|TRBJ2-6
CATPLEVSGANVLTF
TGTGCCACCCCGTTAGAGGTGTCCGGGGCCAACGTCCTGACTTTC
>TRBV20-1|.|many|TRBJ1-1
CSAMKGSTEAFF
TGCAGTGCTATGAAGGGGAGCACTGAAGCTTTCTTT
>TRBV20-1|.|few|TRBJ1-4
CSARGLDRSNEKLFF
TGCAGTGCTAGAGGACTTGACAGGTCTAATGAAAAACTGTTTTTT
>TRBV7-2|.|few|TRBJ2-7
CASSLASTRGSYEQYF
TGTGCCAGCAGCTTAGCCAGTACGCGGGGTTCGTACGAGCAGTACTTC
>TRBV4-1|TRBD2|once|TRBJ2-7
CASSQDLAGGYEQYF
TGCGCCAGCAGCCAAGATCTAGCGGGAGGTTACGAGCAGTACTTC
>TRBV12-3/TRBV12-4|.|few|TRBJ2-5
CASSLVTWRQRRGETQYF
TGTGCCAGCAGTTTAGTCACCTGGCGGCAGAGAAGGGGGGAGACCCAGTACTTC
>TRBV12-3/TRBV12-4|.|.|TRBJ2-3
CASSPGPRGADTQYF
TGTGCCAGCAGCCCCGGACCACGGGGGGCCGATACGCAGTATTTT
>TRBV4-1|TRBD2|many|TRBJ2-7
CASSQDIVGGLAGVEQYF
TGCGCCAGCAGCCAAGATATTGTGGGGGGACTAGCGGGAGTCGAGCAGTACTTC
>TRBV15|TRBD2|once|TRBJ2-1
CATSSLASGRGSSYNEQFF
TGTGCCACCAGCAGTTTGGCTAGCGGGAGGGGGAGCTCCTACAATGAGCAGTTCTTC
>TRBV3-1|.|.|TRBJ2-7
CASSPRASYEQYF
TGTGCCAGCAGCCCCCGTGCAAGCTACGAGCAGTACTTC
>TRBV5-1|TRBD1|few|TRBJ2-7
CASSRLGTGRSYEQYF
TGCGCCAGCAGCAGGTTAGGGACAGGCCGCTCCTACGAGCAGTACTTC
>TRBV4-1|.|.|TRBJ1-5
CASSQAGYNQPQHF
TGCGCCAGCAGCCAAGCAGGCTACAATCAGCCCCAGCATTTT
>TRBV6-4|TRBD2|many|TRBJ2-1
CASSEASGSENEQFF
TGTGCCAGCAGTGAGGCTAGCGGGAGTGAGAATGAGCAGTTCTTC
>TRBV6-6|TRBD2|.|TRBJ2-5
CASNLSGSPLETQYF
TGTGCCAGCAATCTTAGCGGGAGCCCTCTAGAGACCCAGTACTTC
>TRBV11-3|.|.|TRBJ2-1
CASSLGGPGHNEQFF
TGTGCCAGCAGCTTAGGGGGCCCGGGTCACAATGAGCAGTTCTTC
>TRBV20-1|.|.|TRBJ1-1
CSAILRVGGRAEAFF
TGCAGTGCTATCCTCCGAGTTGGGGGCAGGGCTGAAGCTTTCTTT
>TRBV5-1|.|.|TRBJ1-2
CASSPTGQSYGYTF
TGCGCCAGCAGCCCTACCGGACAGAGCTATGGCTACACCTTC
>TRBV5-1|.|.|TRBJ2-3
CASSSGGTDTQYF
TGCGCCAGCAGCTCAGGGGGCACAGATACGCAGTATTTT
>TRBV12-3/TRBV12-4|.|.|TRBJ2-1
CASSFLRGYNEQFF
TGTGCCAGCAGTTTTTTAAGGGGTTACAATGAGCAGTTCTTC
>TRBV12-3/TRBV12-4|TRBD1|.|TRBJ2-3
CASFLGQAVSTDTQYF
TGTGCCAGTTTCCTAGGACAGGCAGTGAGCACAGATACGCAGTATTTT